Ten or more counts support the clone carrying this TCR beta chain. Antigen: not known. The CDR3 sequence is 14 residues long. Trimming left V 5 bases short and J 7 bases short, with 12 bases between. TCRdb passed the reads through MiXCR, listing each CDR3 protein once. The data hold fewer than 250,000 distinct CDR3 sequences, with 9% to 15% observed a single time. This record comes from a study of T cell repertoires in cytomegalovirus infection. The overall study: Public TCR beta signatures indicated both CMV infection and matching HLA type. Study results and caveats: The study found HLA-C-restricted CMV-specific TCR beta clonotypes dominating the ex vivo response. The cumulative frequency of public TCR beta families identified carriers of CMV plus the relevant HLA.

The sample consisted of PBMCs. The chain joins TRBV12-3 or TRBV12-4 to TRBJ1-6; a weak D match, TRBD1 (6 bases). This TCR was recovered from a human donor in good health (CMV status not recorded). Some clones in this sample may be carry-over from other donors' samples. The CDR3 loop reads CASSIHRENSPLHF. The CDR3 bases are TGTGCCAGCAGTATCCACAGGGAAAATTCACCCCTCCACTTT.